Listed below are T cell receptor beta chains from one sample, sequenced in a study of blood T cell repertoires in COVID-19. Using immunoSEQ multiplex PCR, the repertoire was profiled, and TCRdb retains in-frame clones only, with some absent. The sample holds about 110,000 clones, nearly 80% seen once. The source material was peripheral blood. Receptors were obtained from a woman at least 80 years old with active or convalescent COVID-19. CDR3s include the opening cysteine and the closing phenylalanine or tryptophan. Each record gives: CDR3 length, V gene, J gene, D gene, clone size, CDR3 DNA, CDR3 protein. D genes are given only for firm matches. Size values are once, few and many counts, or a class for expanded clones, and some rows have none.

17	TRBV7-9	TRBJ2-7	-	-	TGTGCCAGCAGCCTATCACGTAGGGGGATCCTCTCCTACGAGCAGTACTTC	CASSLSRRGILSYEQYF
16	TRBV24-1	TRBJ2-1	TRBD2	-	TGTGCCACCAGTGATTTGGGCAGGAGCGGGAGTAGTGAGCAGTTCTTC	CATSDLGRSGSSEQFF
15	TRBV30	TRBJ2-7	-	-	TGTGCCTGGAGTGTACCCCCCGGCAGGGACTACGAGCAGTACTTC	CAWSVPPGRDYEQYF
11	TRBV2	TRBJ2-1	-	once	TGTGCCAGCAGTGATGTAGGGGGGCAGTTCTTC	CASSDVGGQFF
13	TRBV7-3	TRBJ2-5	-	-	TGTGCCAGCAGCTTAGAGACGGGAGAGACCCAGTACTTC	CASSLETGETQYF
14	TRBV5-1	TRBJ2-1	TRBD2	-	TGCGCCAGCACGTGGGGGGGTCAGGGCAATGAGCAGTTCTTC	CASTWGGQGNEQFF
13	TRBV7-3	TRBJ2-7	TRBD1	-	TGTGCCAGCAGCCGATCCGGGACAGGGCCCTCGTACTTC	CASSRSGTGPSYF
13	TRBV19	TRBJ2-5	TRBD1	once	TGTGCCAGTACGGGACAGGGTATCGAGACCCAGTACTTC	CASTGQGIETQYF
15	TRBV19	TRBJ1-1	-	-	TGTGCCAGTAGTATCCGGGGGGGTGTGAACACTGAAGCTTTCTTT	CASSIRGGVNTEAFF
16	TRBV5-4	TRBJ2-3	-	-	TGTGCCAGCAGCTCACAACAAGTTGCTAGCACAGATACGCAGTATTTT	CASSSQQVASTDTQYF
14	TRBV25-1	TRBJ2-2	-	-	TGTGCCAGCAGTGACCCCAGGGGTGCTGGGGAGCTGTTTTTT	CASSDPRGAGELFF
19	TRBV5-4	TRBJ2-6	TRBD2	few	TGTGCCAGCAGCTTGGTGATCCTAGCGGGAGCCCCTGGGGCCAACGTCCTGACTTTC	CASSLVILAGAPGANVLTF
15	TRBV28	TRBJ1-6	-	few	TGTGCCAGCAGTTTAGTTACCAGGGTTGGTTCACCCCTCCACTTT	CASSLVTRVGSPLHF
13	TRBV6-6	TRBJ2-7	-	-	TGTGCCAGCGTCAGCGGGTGGGGCTACGAGCAGTACTTC	CASVSGWGYEQYF
19	TRBV6-1	TRBJ2-6	TRBD1	few	TGTGCCAGCAGTGCGACCTCCGGGACAGAAATCTCTGGGGCCAACGTCCTGACTTTC	CASSATSGTEISGANVLTF
15	TRBV6-5	TRBJ1-2	TRBD1	-	TGTGCCAGCAGTCATGGACAGGCTGCTACTTATGGCTACACCTTC	CASSHGQAATYGYTF
13	TRBV5-1	TRBJ1-2	-	-	TGCGCCAGCAGCTTTACAGCTAACTATGGCTACACCTTC	CASSFTANYGYTF
15	TRBV19	TRBJ2-5	-	-	TGTGCCAGCACTCAACCAGGAGGGCAAGCGGAGACCCAGTACTTC	CASTQPGGQAETQYF
12	TRBV2	TRBJ2-7	-	once	TGTGCCAGCAGTGCCCAGGAATACGAGCAGTACTTC	CASSAQEYEQYF
11	TRBV29-1	TRBJ2-5	-	once	TGCAGCGTTGCAGGGTTAGAGACCCAGTACTTC	CSVAGLETQYF
16	TRBV4-1	TRBJ2-7	-	-	TGCGCCAGCAGCCAAGCCAGGACAGTAACTTCCTACGAGCAGTACTTC	CASSQARTVTSYEQYF
17	TRBV7-3	TRBJ2-3	TRBD1	-	TGTGCCAGCAGCAACCCGGACAGGGGGGCAGGGACAGATACGCAGTATTTT	CASSNPDRGAGTDTQYF
14	TRBV6-5	TRBJ1-1	-	-	TGTGCCAGCAGTCCCAAGCACGTGAACACTGAAGCTTTCTTT	CASSPKHVNTEAFF
11	TRBV7-9	TRBJ2-7	-	-	TGTGCCAGCGAGGAGGGCTACGAGCAGTACTTC	CASEEGYEQYF
20	TRBV12-5	TRBJ1-1	TRBD1	-	TGTGCTAGTGGTTTGGGCCGACTCTCCCGGGACAGGGCGCGGAACACTGAAGCTTTCTTT	CASGLGRLSRDRARNTEAFF
10	TRBV29-1	TRBJ1-2	TRBD1	-	TGCAGCGTGAAAAGGACAGGGGACACCTTC	CSVKRTGDTF
16	TRBV28	TRBJ2-2	TRBD1	-	TGTGCCAGCAATCCTGGGGGACAGGGGGTAACCGGGGAGCTGTTTTTT	CASNPGGQGVTGELFF
14	TRBV7-2	TRBJ1-5	TRBD1	-	TGTGCCAGCAGCATGGACAGGGAAGCCCAGCCCCAGCATTTT	CASSMDREAQPQHF
15	TRBV28	TRBJ2-5	-	-	TGTGCCAGCAGTCCAACCCCAGGAATTGGAGAGACCCAGTACTTC	CASSPTPGIGETQYF
15	TRBV5-1	TRBJ1-6	TRBD1	-	TGCGCCAGCAGCTTGGAGACAGGGGGAAATTCACCCCTCCACTTT	CASSLETGGNSPLHF